The clone carrying this T cell receptor (beta chain) was detected only a few times. Its antigen remains unidentified. The data originate from a study of early T cells in non-severe SARS-CoV-2 infection. Overall study context: Sequenced bulk RNA came from whole blood that was unsorted, and chains were unpaired. Study-wide findings and caveats: In VDJdb matching, anti-spike CD8 responses were favored while private and CD4 specificities went missing.

Separate cDNA molecules each had unique molecular identifiers attached to them. TCRdb fed the 5' RACE reads into MiXCR, producing one record per CDR3 protein. The sample has 37,000 or so distinct CDR3 sequences; 5.8% are singletons. Looked up from germline, CDR1 is LGHDT and CDR2 is YNNKEL (reference sequence). The CDR3 contains 14 residues. The ends were cut back, 1 base at V and 6 bases at J, with 13 bases in the middle. This TCR was recovered from an adult who was a healthcare worker with PCR-confirmed SARS-CoV-2 infection or an uninfected control (not recorded which). Sequencing input: whole blood. The rearrangement links TRBV3-1 to TRBJ2-7, with D perhaps matching TRBD2 (7 bases). Here the CDR3 reads CASSQVAGALEQYF. CDR3 sequence (DNA): TGTGCCAGCAGCCAAGTGGCGGGGGCCCTCGAGCAGTACTTC.